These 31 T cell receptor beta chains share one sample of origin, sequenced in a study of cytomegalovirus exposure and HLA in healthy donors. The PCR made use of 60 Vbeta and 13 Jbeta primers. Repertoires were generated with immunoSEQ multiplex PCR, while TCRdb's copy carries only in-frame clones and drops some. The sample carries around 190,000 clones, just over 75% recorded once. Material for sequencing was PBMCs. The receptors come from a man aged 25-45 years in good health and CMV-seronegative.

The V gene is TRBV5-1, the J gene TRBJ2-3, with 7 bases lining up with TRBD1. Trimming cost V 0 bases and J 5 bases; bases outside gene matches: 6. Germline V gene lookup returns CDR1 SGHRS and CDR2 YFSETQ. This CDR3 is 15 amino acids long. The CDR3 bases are TGCGCCAGCAGCTTGGAGGGGGCCGGGATAGATACGCAGTATTTT. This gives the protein CASSLEGAGIDTQYF.

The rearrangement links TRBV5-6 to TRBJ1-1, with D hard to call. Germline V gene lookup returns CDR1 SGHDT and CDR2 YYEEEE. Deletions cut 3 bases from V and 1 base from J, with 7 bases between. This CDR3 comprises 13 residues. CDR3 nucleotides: TGTGCCAGCAGCTCCCGGGAGAACACTGAAGCTTTCTTT. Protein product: CASSSRENTEAFF.

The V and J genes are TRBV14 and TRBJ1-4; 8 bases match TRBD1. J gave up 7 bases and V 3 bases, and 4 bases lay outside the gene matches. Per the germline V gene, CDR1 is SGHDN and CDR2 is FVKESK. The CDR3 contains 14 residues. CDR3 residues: CASSHRTGFEKLFF. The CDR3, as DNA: TGTGCCAGCAGCCATCGGACAGGGTTTGAAAAACTGTTTTTT.

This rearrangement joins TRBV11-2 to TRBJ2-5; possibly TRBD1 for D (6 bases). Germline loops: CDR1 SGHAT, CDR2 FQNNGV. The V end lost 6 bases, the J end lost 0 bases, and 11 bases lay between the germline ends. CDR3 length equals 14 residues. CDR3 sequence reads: CASRYSGDQETQYF. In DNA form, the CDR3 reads TGTGCCAGCAGATACTCAGGGGACCAAGAGACCCAGTACTTC.

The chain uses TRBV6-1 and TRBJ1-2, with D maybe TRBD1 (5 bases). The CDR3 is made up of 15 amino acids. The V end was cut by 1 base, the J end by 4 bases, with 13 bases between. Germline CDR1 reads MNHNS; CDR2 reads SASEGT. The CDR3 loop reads CASSEVSGGGYGYTF. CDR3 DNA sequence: TGTGCCAGCAGTGAAGTTAGTGGGGGGGGCTATGGCTACACCTTC.

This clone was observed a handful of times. CDR3 protein: CASSRQGATSTGELFF. DNA for the CDR3: TGTGCCAGCAGCCGACAGGGAGCAACGAGCACCGGGGAGCTGTTTTTT. The chain recombines TRBV14 with TRBJ2-2; 7 bases line up with TRBD1. The V and J ends lost 4 bases and 4 bases, in that order; junction bases with no gene match: 9. CDR1 SGHDN and CDR2 FVKESK come from the germline V gene. The CDR3 runs 16 residues.

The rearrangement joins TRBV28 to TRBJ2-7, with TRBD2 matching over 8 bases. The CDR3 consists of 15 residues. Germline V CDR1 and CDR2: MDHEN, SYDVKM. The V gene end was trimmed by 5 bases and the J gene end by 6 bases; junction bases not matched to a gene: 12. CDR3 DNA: TGTGCCAGCAGTACCACGCTAGCGGGTCGGGGCGAGCAGTACTTC. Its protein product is CASSTTLAGRGEQYF.

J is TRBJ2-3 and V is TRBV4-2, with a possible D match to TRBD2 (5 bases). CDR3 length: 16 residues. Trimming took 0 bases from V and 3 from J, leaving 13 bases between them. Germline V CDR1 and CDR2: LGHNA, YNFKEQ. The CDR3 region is CASSQEEAGPTDTQYF. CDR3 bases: TGTGCCAGCAGCCAAGAAGAGGCGGGCCCTACAGATACGCAGTATTTT.

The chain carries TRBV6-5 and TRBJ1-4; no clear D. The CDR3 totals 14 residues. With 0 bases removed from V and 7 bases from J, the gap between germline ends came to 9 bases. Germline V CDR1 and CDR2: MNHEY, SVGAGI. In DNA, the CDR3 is TGTGCCAGCAGTTACTCAAATAGAGGTGAAAAACTGTTTTTT. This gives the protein CASSYSNRGEKLFF.

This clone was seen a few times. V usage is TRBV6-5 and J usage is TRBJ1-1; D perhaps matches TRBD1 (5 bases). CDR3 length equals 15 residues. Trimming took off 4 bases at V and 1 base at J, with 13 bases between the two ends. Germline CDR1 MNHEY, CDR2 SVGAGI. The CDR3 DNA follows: TGTGCCAGCAGTTCCCTTGGGGGAGGGAACACTGAAGCTTTCTTT. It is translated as CASSSLGGGNTEAFF.

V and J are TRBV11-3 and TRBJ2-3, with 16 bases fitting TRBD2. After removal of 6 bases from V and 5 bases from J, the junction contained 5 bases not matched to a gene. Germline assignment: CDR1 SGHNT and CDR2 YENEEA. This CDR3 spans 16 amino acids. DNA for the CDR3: TGTGCCAGCAGTGCCGGGACTAGCGGGAGGGGAGATACGCAGTATTTT. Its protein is CASSAGTSGRGDTQYF.

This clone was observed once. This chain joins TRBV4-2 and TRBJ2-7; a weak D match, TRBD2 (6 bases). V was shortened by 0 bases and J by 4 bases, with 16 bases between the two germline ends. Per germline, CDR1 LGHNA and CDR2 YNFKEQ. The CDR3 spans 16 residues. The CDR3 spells CASSQDTGGGGYEQYF. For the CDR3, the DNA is TGTGCCAGCAGCCAAGATACTGGGGGAGGTGGGTACGAGCAGTACTTC.

The CDR3 reads CASSLSGIVSTEAFF. The CDR3 nucleotides read TGTGCCAGCAGTCTATCAGGGATTGTGAGCACTGAAGCTTTCTTT. The V gene is TRBV4-2, the J gene TRBJ1-1; D may be TRBD1 (5 bases). With 6 bases removed from V and 4 bases from J, the gap between germline ends came to 18 bases. The CDR3 length is 15 residues. Germline V CDR1 and CDR2: LGHNA, YNFKEQ.

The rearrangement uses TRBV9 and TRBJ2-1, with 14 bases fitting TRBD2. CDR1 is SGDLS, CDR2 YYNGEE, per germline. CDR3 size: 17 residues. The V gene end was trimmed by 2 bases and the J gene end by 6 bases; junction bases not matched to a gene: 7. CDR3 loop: CASSVQAGLAGVNEQFF. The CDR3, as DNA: TGTGCCAGCAGCGTCCAAGCGGGACTAGCGGGAGTCAATGAGCAGTTCTTC.

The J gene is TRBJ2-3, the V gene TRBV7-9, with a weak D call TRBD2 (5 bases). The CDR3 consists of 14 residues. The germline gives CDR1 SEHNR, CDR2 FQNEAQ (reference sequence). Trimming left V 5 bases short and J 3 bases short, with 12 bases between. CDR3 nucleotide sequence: TGTGCCAGCAGCGGGAGAGGTTTAACAGATACGCAGTATTTT. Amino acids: CASSGRGLTDTQYF. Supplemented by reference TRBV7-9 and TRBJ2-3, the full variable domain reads DTGVSQNPRHKITKRGQNVTFRCDPISEHNRLYWYRQTLGQGPEFLTYFQNEAQLEKSRLLSDRFSAERPKGSFSTLEIQRTEQGDSAMYLCASSGRGLTDTQYFGPGTRLTVL.

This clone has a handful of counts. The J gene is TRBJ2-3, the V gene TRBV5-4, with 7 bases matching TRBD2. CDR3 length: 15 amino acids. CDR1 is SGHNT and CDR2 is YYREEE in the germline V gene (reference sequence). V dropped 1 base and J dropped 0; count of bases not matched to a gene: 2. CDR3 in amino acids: CASSLQRGSTDTQYF. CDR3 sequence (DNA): TGTGCCAGCAGCTTGCAGCGGGGTAGCACAGATACGCAGTATTTT.

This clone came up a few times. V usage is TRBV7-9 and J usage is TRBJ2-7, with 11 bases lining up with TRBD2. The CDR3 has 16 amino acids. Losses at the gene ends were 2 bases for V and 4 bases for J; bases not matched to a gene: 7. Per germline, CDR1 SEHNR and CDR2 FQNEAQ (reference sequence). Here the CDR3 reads CASSLLTSGKQYEQYF. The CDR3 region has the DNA TGTGCCAGCAGCTTACTGACTAGCGGGAAACAGTACGAGCAGTACTTC.

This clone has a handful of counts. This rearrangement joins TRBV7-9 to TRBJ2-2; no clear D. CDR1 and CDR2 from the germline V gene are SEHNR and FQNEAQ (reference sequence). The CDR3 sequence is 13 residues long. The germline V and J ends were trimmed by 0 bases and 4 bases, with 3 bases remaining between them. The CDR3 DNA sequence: TGTGCCAGCAGCTTAGCCTCCACCGGGGAGCTGTTTTTT. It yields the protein CASSLASTGELFF.

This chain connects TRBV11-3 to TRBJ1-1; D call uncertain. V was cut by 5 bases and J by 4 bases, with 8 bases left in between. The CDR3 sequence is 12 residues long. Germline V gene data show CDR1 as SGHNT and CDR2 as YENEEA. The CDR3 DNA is TGTGCCAGCAGCCGGGATGGCACTGAAGCTTTCTTT. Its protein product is CASSRDGTEAFF.

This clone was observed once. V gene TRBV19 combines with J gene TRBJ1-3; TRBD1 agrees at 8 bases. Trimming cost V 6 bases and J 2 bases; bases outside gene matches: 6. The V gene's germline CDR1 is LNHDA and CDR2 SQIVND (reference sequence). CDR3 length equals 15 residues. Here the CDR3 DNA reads TGTGCCAGTAGGGACAGGGATCCTCCTGGAAACACCATATATTTT. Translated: CASRDRDPPGNTIYF.

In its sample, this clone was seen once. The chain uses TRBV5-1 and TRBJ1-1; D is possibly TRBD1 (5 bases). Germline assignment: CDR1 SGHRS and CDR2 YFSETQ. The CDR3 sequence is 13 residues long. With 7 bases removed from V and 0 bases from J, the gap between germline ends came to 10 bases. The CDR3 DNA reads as TGCGCCAGCCGCAGGGAGGTGAACACTGAAGCTTTCTTT. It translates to CASRREVNTEAFF.

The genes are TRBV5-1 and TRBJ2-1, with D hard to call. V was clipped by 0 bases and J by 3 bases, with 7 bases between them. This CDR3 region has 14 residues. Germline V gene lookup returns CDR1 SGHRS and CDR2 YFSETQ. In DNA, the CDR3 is TGCGCCAGCAGCTTGGAGACACGCTACAATGAGCAGTTCTTC. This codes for CASSLETRYNEQFF.

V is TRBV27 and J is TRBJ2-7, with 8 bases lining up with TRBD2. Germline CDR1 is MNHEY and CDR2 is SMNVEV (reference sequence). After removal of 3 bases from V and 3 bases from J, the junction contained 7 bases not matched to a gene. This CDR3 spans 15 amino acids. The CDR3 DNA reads TGTGCCAGCAGTTTCGGGGGTAGCGGGAACTACGAGCAGTACTTC. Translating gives CASSFGGSGNYEQYF.

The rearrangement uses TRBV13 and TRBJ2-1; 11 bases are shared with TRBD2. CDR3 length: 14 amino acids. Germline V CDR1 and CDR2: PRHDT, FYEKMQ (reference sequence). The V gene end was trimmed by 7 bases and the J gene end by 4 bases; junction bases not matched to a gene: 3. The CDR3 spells CASKLAGVYNEQFF. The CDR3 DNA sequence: TGTGCCAGCAAACTAGCGGGAGTATACAATGAGCAGTTCTTC.

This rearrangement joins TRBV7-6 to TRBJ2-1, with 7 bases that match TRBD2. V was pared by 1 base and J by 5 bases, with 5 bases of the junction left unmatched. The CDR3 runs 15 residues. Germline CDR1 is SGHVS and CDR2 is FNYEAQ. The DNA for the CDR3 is TGTGCCAGCAGCTTAGGTAGCGGGTCCCACAATGAGCAGTTCTTC. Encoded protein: CASSLGSGSHNEQFF.

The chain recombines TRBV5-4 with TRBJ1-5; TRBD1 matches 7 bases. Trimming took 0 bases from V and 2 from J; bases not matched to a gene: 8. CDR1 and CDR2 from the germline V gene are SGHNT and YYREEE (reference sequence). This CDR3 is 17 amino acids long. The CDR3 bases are TGTGCCAGCAGCTTGGCTCCCACAGGGGTGGGCAATCAGCCCCAGCATTTT. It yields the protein CASSLAPTGVGNQPQHF. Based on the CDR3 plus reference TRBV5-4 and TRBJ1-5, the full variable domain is ETGVTQSPTHLIKTRGQQVTLRCSSQSGHNTVSWYQQALGQGPQFIFQYYREEENGRGNFPPRFSGLQFPNYSSELNVNALELDDSALYLCASSLAPTGVGNQPQHFGDGTRLSIL.

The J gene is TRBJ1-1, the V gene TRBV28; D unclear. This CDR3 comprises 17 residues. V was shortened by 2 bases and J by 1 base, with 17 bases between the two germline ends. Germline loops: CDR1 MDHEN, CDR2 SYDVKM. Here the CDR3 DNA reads TGTGCCAGCAGTTTAAGAGGAGGTAGGGATTGGAACACTGAAGCTTTCTTT. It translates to CASSLRGGRDWNTEAFF.

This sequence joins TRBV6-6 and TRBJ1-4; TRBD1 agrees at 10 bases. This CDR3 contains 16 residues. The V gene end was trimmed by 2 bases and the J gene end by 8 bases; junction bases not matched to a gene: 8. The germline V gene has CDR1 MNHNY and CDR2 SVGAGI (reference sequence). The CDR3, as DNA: TGTGCCAGCAGTTACCGCCCCGGGACAGGGGACGAAAAACTGTTTTTT. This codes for CASSYRPGTGDEKLFF.

For the CDR3, the DNA is TGTGCCAGCAGTTACTTTGGCGGGAGTAGCCACGAGCAGTACTTC. Encoded protein: CASSYFGGSSHEQYF. The chain employs TRBV6-5 and TRBJ2-7, with TRBD2 matching 7 bases. Germline V lookup: CDR1 MNHEY, CDR2 SVGAGI. The ends lost 1 base at V and 5 bases at J; junction bases unmatched: 8. The CDR3 has 15 residues.

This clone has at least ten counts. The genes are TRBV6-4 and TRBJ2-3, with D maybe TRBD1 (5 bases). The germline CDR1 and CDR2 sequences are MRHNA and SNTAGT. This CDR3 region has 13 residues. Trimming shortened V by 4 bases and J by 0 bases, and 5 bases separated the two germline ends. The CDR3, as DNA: TGTGCCAGCAGTGCAGGGAGCACAGATACGCAGTATTTT. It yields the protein CASSAGSTDTQYF.

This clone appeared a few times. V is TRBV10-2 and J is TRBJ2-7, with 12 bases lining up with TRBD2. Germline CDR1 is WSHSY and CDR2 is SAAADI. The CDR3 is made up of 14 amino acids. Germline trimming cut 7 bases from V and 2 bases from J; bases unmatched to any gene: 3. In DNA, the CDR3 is TGCGCCAGCACTAGCGGGAGGGTCCCCTACGAGCAGTACTTC. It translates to CASTSGRVPYEQYF.